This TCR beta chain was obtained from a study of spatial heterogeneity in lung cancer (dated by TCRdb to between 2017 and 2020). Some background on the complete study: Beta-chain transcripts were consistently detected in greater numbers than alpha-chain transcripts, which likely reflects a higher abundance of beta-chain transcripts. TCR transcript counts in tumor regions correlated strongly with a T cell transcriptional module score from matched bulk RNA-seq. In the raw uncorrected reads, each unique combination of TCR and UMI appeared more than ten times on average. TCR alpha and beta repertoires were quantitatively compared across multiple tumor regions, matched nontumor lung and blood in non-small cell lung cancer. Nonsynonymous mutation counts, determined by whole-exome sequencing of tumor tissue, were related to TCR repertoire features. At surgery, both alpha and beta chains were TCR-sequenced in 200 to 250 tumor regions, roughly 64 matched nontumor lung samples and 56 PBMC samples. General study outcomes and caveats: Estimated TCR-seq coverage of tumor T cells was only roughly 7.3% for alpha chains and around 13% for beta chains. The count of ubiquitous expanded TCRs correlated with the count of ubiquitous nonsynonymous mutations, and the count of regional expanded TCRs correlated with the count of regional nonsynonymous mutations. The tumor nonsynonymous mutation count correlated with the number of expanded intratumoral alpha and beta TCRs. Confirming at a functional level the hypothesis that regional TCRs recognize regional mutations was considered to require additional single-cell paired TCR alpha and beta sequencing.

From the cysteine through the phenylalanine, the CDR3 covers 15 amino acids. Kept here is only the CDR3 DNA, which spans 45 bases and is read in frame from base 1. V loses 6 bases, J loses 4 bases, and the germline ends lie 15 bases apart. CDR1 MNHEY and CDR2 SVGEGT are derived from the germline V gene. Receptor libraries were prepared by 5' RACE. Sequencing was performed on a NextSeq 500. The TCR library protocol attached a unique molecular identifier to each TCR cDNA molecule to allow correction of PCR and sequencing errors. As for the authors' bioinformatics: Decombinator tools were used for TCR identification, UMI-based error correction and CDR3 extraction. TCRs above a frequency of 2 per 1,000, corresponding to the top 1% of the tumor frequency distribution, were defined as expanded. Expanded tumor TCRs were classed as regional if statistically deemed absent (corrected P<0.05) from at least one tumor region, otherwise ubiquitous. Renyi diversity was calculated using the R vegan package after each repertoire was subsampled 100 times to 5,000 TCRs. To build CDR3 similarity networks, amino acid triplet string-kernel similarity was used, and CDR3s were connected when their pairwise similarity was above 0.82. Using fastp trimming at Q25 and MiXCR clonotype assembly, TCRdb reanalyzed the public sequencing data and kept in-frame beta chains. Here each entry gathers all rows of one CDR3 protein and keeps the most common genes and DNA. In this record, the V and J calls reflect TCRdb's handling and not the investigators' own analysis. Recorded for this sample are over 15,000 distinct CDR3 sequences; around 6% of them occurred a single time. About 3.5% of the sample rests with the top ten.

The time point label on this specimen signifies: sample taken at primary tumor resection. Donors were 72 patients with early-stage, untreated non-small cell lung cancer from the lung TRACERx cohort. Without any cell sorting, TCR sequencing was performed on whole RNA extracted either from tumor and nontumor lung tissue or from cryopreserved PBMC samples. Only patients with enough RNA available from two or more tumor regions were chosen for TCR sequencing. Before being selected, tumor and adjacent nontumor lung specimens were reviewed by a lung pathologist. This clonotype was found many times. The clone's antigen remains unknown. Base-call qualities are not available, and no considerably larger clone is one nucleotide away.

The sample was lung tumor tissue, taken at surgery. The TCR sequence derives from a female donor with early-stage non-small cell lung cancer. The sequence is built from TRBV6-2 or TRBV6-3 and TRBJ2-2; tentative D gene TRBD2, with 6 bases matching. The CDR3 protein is CASSPPGGVTGELFF. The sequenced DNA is TGTGCCAGCAGCCCCCCCGGGGGAGTCACCGGGGAGCTGTTTTTT.